This T cell receptor (beta chain) was profiled in a study of Siglec-9 on CD8 T cells in melanoma. General study results and limits: Siglec-9 reportedly marks and regulates an effector memory CD8+ T-cell subset apparently accumulating in melanoma tumors.

Germline CDR1 reads MDHEN; CDR2 reads SYDVKM. The CDR3 has 13 amino acids. Trimming removed 6 bases from V and 6 bases from J, with 15 bases in between. Of note for this clone: Antigen specificity is unknown.

Assay used: immunoSEQ multiplex PCR; TCRdb lists only in-frame clones, some missing. The sample lists about 36,000 clones; around 82% were seen once. The rearrangement uses TRBV28 and TRBJ2-7, with D uncertain. The sequenced material came from Siglec-9- CD8+ T cells sorted from blood. This clonotype originated in a human donor in good health. The CDR3: CASRGTGLLEQYF. Here the CDR3 DNA reads TGTGCCAGCAGGGGTACTGGGTTACTCGAGCAGTACTTC. Variable domain in full (rest from reference TRBV28 and TRBJ2-7): DVKVTQSSRYLVKRTGEKVFLECVQDMDHENMFWYRQDPGLGLRLIYFSYDVKMKEKGDIPEGYSVSREKKERFSLILESASTNQTSMYLCASRGTGLLEQYFGPGTRLTVT.